Ten or more counts support the clone carrying this T cell receptor (beta chain). The antigen is not known. This sample was taken from a study of T-cell reconstitution after alpha-beta-depleted transplantation in children. Points from the study as a whole: Several hundred expanded graft clones reportedly supplied alpha-beta T cells about two months after transplant. T-cell counts and diversity were attributed mostly to newly produced T cells one year after transplant. Surviving thymic progenitors and recipient T cells were the source of high TCRbeta diversity at day 60 in some patients.

Using unique molecular identifiers, the investigators prepared the TCRbeta library. TCRdb re-called the PCR reads through MiXCR, storing one row per CDR3 protein. The sample lists about 300,000 distinct CDR3 sequences, approximately 7.3% occurring once. Losses at the gene ends were 0 bases for V and 3 bases for J; bases not matched to a gene: 4. Germline-derived CDR1 and CDR2 are SGHRS and YFSETQ. This CDR3 is built from 15 residues. The material sequenced was peripheral blood, taken 360 days after TCRalphabeta/CD19-depleted stem cell transplant. The clonotype originates from a female patient younger than 10 who had a stem cell transplant for Fanconi anemia, so the T cells may come from the graft donor. The chain couples TRBV5-1 to TRBJ2-5; 8 bases line up with TRBD1. In DNA form, the CDR3 reads TGCGCCAGCAGCTTGGGGCAGGGGGCAGAAGAGACCCAGTACTTC. Its translation: CASSLGQGAEETQYF.